These 19 T cell receptor beta chains originate from one sample sequenced in a study of CD8+ T cells in alopecia areata. Extraction and reverse transcription of RNA yielded cDNA as the sequencing template. Assay: immunoSEQ multiplex PCR; the TCRdb copy retains only in-frame clones and omits some. This sample has roughly 250,000 clones, with roughly two thirds found just once. The material was CD4+ T cells sorted from blood, obtained at week 0. These receptors originate from a human donor with alopecia areata.

The chain couples TRBV7-8 to TRBJ1-2; D uncertain. The CDR3 is 14 residues long. V lost 1 base, J lost 6 bases, and 12 bases lay in between. Germline CDR1 is SGHVS and CDR2 is FQNEAQ. CDR3 amino acids: CASSLGQDGNGYTF. CDR3 DNA sequence: TGTGCCAGCAGCTTAGGTCAGGACGGAAATGGCTACACCTTC. The complete variable domain, with remaining parts taken from reference TRBV7-8 and TRBJ1-2, reads GAGVSQSPRYKVAKRGQDVALRCDPISGHVSLFWYQQALGQGPEFLTYFQNEAQLDKSGLPSDRFFAERPEGSVSTLKIQRTQQEDSAVYLCASSLGQDGNGYTFGSGTRLTVV.

In this sample, this clone turned up a few times. The rearrangement uses TRBV7-8 and TRBJ2-7, with a tentative D call TRBD2 (6 bases). V dropped 5 bases and J dropped 5 bases, with 10 bases sitting between them. Germline V CDR1 and CDR2: SGHVS, FQNEAQ. The CDR3 loop spans 12 amino acids. The CDR3 DNA reads as TGTGCCAGCAGCCCCCGACTAGACGAGCAGTACTTC. Residues: CASSPRLDEQYF.

V and J are TRBV27 and TRBJ1-4, with a possible D match to TRBD1 (6 bases). Per the germline V gene, CDR1 is MNHEY and CDR2 is SMNVEV (reference sequence). The V gene lost 8 bases and the J gene lost 5 bases, with 18 bases spanning the gap. This CDR3 is 15 amino acids long. CDR3 loop: CASHSGGTRNEKLFF. CDR3 in DNA: TGTGCCAGCCACAGCGGTGGGACAAGAAATGAAAAACTGTTTTTT.

This rearrangement joins TRBV5-1 to TRBJ2-2; D unresolved. V lost 0 bases, J lost 6 bases, and 12 bases lay in between. In germline, CDR1 is SGHRS, CDR2 YFSETQ. The CDR3 has 15 amino acids. This CDR3 is CASSLEMLSSGELFF. The CDR3, as DNA: TGCGCCAGCAGCTTGGAAATGTTAAGCTCCGGGGAGCTGTTTTTT.

The genes are TRBV9 and TRBJ1-2; D ambiguous. There are 13 residues in the CDR3. With 0 bases removed from V and 3 bases from J, the gap between germline ends came to 6 bases. In germline, CDR1 is SGDLS, CDR2 YYNGEE. CDR3 residues: CASSVGPDYGYTF. CDR3 nucleotide sequence: TGTGCCAGCAGCGTAGGCCCTGACTATGGCTACACCTTC.

This chain links TRBV5-1 with TRBJ2-7; TRBD1 agrees at 8 bases. CDR1 and CDR2 (germline): SGHRS, YFSETQ. J gave up 3 bases and V 5 bases, and 10 bases lay outside the gene matches. There are 15 residues in the CDR3. The CDR3 region has the DNA TGCGCCAGCAGTATGAGCAGGGGGCAGCGCTACGAGCAGTACTTC. It specifies CASSMSRGQRYEQYF.

The genes are TRBV4-2 and TRBJ1-6; D gene ambiguous. CDR1 and CDR2 (germline): LGHNA, YNFKEQ. The CDR3 is 12 residues long. The V end lost 0 bases, the J end lost 8 bases, and 2 bases lay between the germline ends. CDR3 sequence reads: CASSQDDSPLHF. For the CDR3, the DNA is TGTGCCAGCAGCCAAGATGATTCACCCCTCCACTTT.

This clone has a single count. The rearrangement links TRBV5-1 to TRBJ1-1; D is possibly TRBD1 (5 bases). Trimming removed 4 bases at V and 11 bases at J, with 15 bases between. Germline CDR1 reads SGHRS; CDR2 reads YFSETQ. CDR3 length equals 12 residues. The chain's CDR3 is CASSTLGESAFF. The DNA for the CDR3 is TGCGCCAGCAGCACTCTGGGGGAGTCGGCTTTCTTT.

About this clone itself: Other DNA sequences in the same sample also yield this CDR3. The rearrangement links TRBV4-1 to TRBJ1-5, with D uncertain. The CDR3 is 15 residues long. CDR1 is MGHRA, CDR2 YSYEKL, per germline. V lost 3 bases to trimming and J lost 0 bases, with 9 bases between them. CDR3 in amino acids: CASSQGGNSNQPQHF. The CDR3 DNA is TGCGCCAGCAGCCAGGGAGGGAATAGCAATCAGCCCCAGCATTTT.

J is TRBJ1-2 and V is TRBV29-1; D uncertain. In germline, CDR1 is SQVTM, CDR2 ANQGSEA. This CDR3 region has 14 residues. Trimming shortened V by 3 bases and J by 8 bases, and 19 bases separated the two germline ends. CDR3 sequence reads: CSVDPSPGSKGYTF. The CDR3 coding sequence is TGCAGCGTTGATCCTAGCCCGGGGTCGAAGGGCTACACCTTC.

The chain joins TRBV2 to TRBJ2-1, with D maybe TRBD2 (6 bases). This CDR3 comprises 15 residues. The germline CDR1 and CDR2 sequences are SNHLY and FYNNEI. V lost 5 bases and J 2 bases, leaving 13 bases between the germline ends. The CDR3 bases are TGTGCCAGCAGTCCTTGGGACTCAACCTACAATGAGCAGTTCTTC. Translated, it gives CASSPWDSTYNEQFF.

This chain connects TRBV9 to TRBJ2-6; D perhaps matches TRBD1 (5 bases). From germline, CDR1 is SGDLS and CDR2 YYNGEE. This CDR3 has 14 amino acids. Trimming cost V 4 bases and J 3 bases, with 8 bases left between them. CDR3 region: CASSSGIGANVLTF. CDR3 DNA: TGTGCCAGCAGCTCAGGGATTGGGGCCAACGTCCTGACTTTC.

This rearrangement joins TRBV5-6 to TRBJ1-1; D is undetermined. The V end was cut by 2 bases, the J end by 5 bases, with 10 bases between. Germline loops: CDR1 SGHDT, CDR2 YYEEEE. The CDR3 length is 13 residues. CDR3 sequence (DNA): TGTGCCAGCAGCTTATGGGGATGGACTGAAGCTTTCTTT. Amino acids: CASSLWGWTEAFF.

V usage is TRBV5-6 and J usage is TRBJ2-5; TRBD2 aligns across 10 bases. CDR1 is SGHDT, CDR2 YYEEEE, per germline. CDR3 length: 18 residues. Unmatched junction bases numbered 17, after V lost 4 bases and J lost 5 bases. The CDR3 region is CASSEAHSQRGGHETQYF. In nucleotides, the CDR3 is TGTGCCAGCAGCGAAGCCCATTCCCAGCGGGGGGGCCATGAGACCCAGTACTTC.

The V call is TRBV29-1, the J call TRBJ1-1; no clear D. V was shortened by 6 bases and J by 5 bases, with 7 bases between the two germline ends. The CDR3 contains 10 residues. Looked up from germline, CDR1 is SQVTM and CDR2 is ANQGSEA. CDR3 sequence (DNA): TGCAGCGTGGCCAAAACTGAAGCTTTCTTT. This translates into CSVAKTEAFF. The full variable domain, its missing parts supplied by reference TRBV29-1 and TRBJ1-1, is SAVISQKPSRDICQRGTSLTIQCQVDSQVTMMFWYRQQPGQSLTLIATANQGSEATYESGFVIDKFPISRPNLTFSTLTVSNMSPEDSSIYLCSVAKTEAFFGQGTRLTVV.

The chain recombines TRBV29-1 with TRBJ1-4; the D gene is possibly TRBD1 (6 bases). CDR1 and CDR2 (germline): SQVTM, ANQGSEA. CDR3 length: 13 residues. With 7 bases removed from V and 5 bases from J, the gap between germline ends came to 14 bases. The DNA of the CDR3 is TGCAGCGCCTACAGGGACGCGAATGAAAAACTGTTTTTT. Translation gives CSAYRDANEKLFF.

The rearrangement uses TRBV30 and TRBJ2-5, with D uncertain. Germline V CDR1 and CDR2: GTSNPN, SVGIG (reference sequence). Trimming took off 1 base at V and 5 bases at J, with 11 bases between the two ends. The CDR3 loop spans 13 amino acids. CDR3 sequence: CAWSGGSAETQYF. CDR3 sequence (DNA): TGTGCCTGGAGTGGGGGATCAGCGGAGACCCAGTACTTC.

This sequence joins TRBV9 and TRBJ2-1, with D perhaps TRBD1 or TRBD2 (5 bases each). Germline V lookup: CDR1 SGDLS, CDR2 YYNGEE. This CDR3 region has 14 residues. V shed 3 bases and J shed 7 bases, with 14 bases lying between them. As DNA, the CDR3 is TGTGCCAGCAGCGCATCCGGGACGAGGAATGAGCAGTTCTTC. Translation: CASSASGTRNEQFF.

The J gene is TRBJ1-2, the V gene TRBV4-2, with TRBD1 as a possible D gene (6 bases). V lost 4 bases and J 8 bases, leaving 23 bases between the germline ends. The CDR3 is 16 residues long. Germline lookup yields CDR1 LGHNA and CDR2 YNFKEQ. The CDR3: CASSPPEGRGFWGYTF. CDR3 nucleotide sequence: TGTGCCAGCAGCCCCCCCGAGGGCAGGGGTTTTTGGGGCTACACCTTC.